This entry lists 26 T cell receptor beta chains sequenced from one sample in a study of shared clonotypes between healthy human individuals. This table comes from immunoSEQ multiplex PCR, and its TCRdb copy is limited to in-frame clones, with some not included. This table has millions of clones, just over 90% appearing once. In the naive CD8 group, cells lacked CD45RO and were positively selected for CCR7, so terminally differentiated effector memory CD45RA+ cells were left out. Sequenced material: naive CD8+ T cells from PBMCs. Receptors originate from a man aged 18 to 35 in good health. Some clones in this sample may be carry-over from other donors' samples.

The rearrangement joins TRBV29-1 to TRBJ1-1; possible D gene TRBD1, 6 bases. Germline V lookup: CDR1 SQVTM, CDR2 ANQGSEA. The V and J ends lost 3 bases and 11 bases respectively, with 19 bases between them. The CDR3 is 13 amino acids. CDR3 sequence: CSVDTWGALGAFF. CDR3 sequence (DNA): TGCAGCGTTGACACCTGGGGGGCCCTTGGGGCTTTCTTT.

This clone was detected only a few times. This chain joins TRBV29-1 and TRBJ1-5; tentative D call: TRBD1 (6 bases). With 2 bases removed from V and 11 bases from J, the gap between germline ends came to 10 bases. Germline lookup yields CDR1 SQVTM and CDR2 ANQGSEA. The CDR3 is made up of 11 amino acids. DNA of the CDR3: TGCAGCGTTGAAAGTGAGGGGGCCCAGCATTTT. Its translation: CSVESEGAQHF.

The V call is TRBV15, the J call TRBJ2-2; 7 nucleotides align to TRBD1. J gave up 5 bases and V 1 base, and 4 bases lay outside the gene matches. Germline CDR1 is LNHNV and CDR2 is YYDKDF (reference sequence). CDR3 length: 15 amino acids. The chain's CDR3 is CATSRGGTETGELFF. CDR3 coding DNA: TGTGCCACCAGCAGAGGTGGGACAGAGACCGGGGAGCTGTTTTTT.

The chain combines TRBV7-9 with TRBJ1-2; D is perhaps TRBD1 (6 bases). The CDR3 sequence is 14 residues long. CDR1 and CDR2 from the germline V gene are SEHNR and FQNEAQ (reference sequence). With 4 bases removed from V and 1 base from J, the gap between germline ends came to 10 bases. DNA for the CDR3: TGTGCCAGCAGCTCGGACAGTCTTAACTATGGCTACACCTTC. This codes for CASSSDSLNYGYTF.

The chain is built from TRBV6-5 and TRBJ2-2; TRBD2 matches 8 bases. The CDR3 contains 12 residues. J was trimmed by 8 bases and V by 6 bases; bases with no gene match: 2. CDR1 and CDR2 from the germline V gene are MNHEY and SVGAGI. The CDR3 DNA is TGTGCCAGCAGCGTAGCGGGGGGGGAGCTGTTTTTT. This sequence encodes CASSVAGGELFF.

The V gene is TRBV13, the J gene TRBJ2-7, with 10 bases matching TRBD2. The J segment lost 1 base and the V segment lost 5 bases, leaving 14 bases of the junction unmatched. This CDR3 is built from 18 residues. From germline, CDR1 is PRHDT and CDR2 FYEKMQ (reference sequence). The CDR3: CASSAGLAGEGGSYEQYF. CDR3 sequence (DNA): TGTGCCAGCAGCGCTGGCCTAGCGGGAGAAGGAGGGTCCTACGAGCAGTACTTC.

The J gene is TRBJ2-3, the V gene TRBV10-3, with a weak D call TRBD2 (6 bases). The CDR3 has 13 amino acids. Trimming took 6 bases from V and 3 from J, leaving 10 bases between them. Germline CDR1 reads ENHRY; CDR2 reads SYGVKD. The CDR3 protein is CAIRDYGTDTQYF. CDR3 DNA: TGTGCCATCAGGGACTACGGGACAGATACGCAGTATTTT.

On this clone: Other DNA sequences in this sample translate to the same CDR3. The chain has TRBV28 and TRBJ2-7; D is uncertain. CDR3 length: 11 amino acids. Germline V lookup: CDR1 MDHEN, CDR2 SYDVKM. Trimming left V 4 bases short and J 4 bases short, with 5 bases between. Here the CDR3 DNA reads TGTGCCAGCAGTTGGGCGTACGAGCAGTACTTC. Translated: CASSWAYEQYF.

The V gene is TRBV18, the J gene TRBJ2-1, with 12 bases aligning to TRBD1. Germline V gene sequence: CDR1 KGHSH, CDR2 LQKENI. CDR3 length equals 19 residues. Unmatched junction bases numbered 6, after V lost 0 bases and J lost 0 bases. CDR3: CASSPPGQGAHYSYNEQFF. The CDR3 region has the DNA TGTGCCAGCTCACCACCGGGACAGGGGGCCCACTACTCCTACAATGAGCAGTTCTTC.

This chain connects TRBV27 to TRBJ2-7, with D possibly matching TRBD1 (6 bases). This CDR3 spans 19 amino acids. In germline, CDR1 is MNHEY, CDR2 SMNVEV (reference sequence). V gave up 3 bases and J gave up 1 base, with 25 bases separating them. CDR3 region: CASSFLRDAYRATSYEQYF. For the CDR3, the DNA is TGTGCCAGCAGTTTTTTGCGTGACGCCTACAGGGCAACTTCCTACGAGCAGTACTTC.

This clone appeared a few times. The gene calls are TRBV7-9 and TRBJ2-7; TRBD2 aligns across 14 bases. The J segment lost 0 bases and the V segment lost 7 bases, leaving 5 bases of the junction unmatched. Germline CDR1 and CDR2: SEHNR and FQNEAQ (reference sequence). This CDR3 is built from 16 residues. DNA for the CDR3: TGTGCCAGCATTGGGACTAGCGGGAGCCCCTCCTACGAGCAGTACTTC. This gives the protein CASIGTSGSPSYEQYF.

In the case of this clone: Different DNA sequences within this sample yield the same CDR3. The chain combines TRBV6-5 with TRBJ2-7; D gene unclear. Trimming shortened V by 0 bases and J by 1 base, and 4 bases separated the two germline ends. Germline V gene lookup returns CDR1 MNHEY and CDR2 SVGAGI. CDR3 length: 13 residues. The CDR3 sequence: CASSYSASYEQYF. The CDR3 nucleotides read TGTGCCAGCAGTTACTCTGCGTCCTACGAGCAGTACTTC.

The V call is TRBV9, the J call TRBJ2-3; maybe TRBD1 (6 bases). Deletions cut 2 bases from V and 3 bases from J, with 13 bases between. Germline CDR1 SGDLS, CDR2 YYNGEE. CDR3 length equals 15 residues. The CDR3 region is CASSVWRTETDTQYF. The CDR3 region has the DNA TGTGCCAGCAGCGTCTGGCGGACAGAAACAGATACGCAGTATTTT.

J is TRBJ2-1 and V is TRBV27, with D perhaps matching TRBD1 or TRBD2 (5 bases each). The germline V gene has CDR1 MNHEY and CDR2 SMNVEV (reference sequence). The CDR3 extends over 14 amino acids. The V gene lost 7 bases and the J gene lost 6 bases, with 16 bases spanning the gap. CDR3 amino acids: CASTGMGVGNEQFF. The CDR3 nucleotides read TGTGCCAGCACTGGAATGGGGGTCGGCAATGAGCAGTTCTTC.

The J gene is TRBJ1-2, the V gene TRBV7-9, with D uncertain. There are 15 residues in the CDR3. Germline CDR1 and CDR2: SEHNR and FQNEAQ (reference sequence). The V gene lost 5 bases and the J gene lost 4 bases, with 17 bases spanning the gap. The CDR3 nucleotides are TGTGCCAGCAGCGATGGCTTGGAATCCGTCTATGGCTACACCTTC. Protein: CASSDGLESVYGYTF.

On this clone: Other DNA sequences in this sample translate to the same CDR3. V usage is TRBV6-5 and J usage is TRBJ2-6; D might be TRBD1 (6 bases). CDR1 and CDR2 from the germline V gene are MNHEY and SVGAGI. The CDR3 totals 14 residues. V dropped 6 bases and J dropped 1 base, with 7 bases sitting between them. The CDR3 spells CASRRGSGANVLTF. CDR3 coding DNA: TGTGCCAGCAGGAGGGGGTCTGGGGCCAACGTCCTGACTTTC.

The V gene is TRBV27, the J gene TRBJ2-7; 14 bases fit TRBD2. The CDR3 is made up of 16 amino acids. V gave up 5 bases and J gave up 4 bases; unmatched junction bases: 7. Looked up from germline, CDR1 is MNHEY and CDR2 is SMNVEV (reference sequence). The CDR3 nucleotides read TGTGCCAGCAGTGGGACTAGCGGGAGTATTGGATACGAGCAGTACTTC. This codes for CASSGTSGSIGYEQYF.

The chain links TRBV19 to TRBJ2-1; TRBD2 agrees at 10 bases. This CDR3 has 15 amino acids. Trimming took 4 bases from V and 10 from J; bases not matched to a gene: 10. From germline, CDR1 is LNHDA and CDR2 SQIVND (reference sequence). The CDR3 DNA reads TGTGCCAGTAGTACCATAGCGGGAGGCCTCGGAGAGCAGTTCTTC. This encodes CASSTIAGGLGEQFF.

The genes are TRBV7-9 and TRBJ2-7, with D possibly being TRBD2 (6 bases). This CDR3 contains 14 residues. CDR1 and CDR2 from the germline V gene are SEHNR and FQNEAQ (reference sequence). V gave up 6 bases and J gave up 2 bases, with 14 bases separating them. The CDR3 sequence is CASRGDSYTYEQYF. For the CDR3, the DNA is TGTGCCAGCAGGGGGGACTCATACACCTACGAGCAGTACTTC.

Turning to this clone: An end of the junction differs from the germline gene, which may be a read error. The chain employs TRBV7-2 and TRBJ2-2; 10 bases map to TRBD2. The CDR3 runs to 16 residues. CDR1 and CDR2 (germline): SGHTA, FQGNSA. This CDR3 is CANKITGLAKTGELFF. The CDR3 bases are TGTGCCAACAAAATAACGGGACTAGCGAAGACCGGGGAGCTGTTTTTT.

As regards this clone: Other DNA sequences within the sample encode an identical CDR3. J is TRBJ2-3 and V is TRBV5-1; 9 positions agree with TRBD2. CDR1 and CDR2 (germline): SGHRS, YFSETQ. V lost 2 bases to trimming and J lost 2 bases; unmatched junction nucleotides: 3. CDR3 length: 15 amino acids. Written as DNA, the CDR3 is TGCGCCAGCAGCTTCGGCGGGAGGGTCACAGATACGCAGTATTTT. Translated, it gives CASSFGGRVTDTQYF.

In nucleotides, the CDR3 is TGTGCCAGCAGCGTAGTGGGCGGGAGGTGGGACAATGAGCAGTTCTTC. It yields the protein CASSVVGGRWDNEQFF. The genes are TRBV9 and TRBJ2-1; 8 positions agree with TRBD2. J was trimmed by 5 bases and V by 0 bases; bases with no gene match: 7. The germline V gene encodes CDR1 SGDLS and CDR2 YYNGEE. The CDR3 runs to 16 residues.

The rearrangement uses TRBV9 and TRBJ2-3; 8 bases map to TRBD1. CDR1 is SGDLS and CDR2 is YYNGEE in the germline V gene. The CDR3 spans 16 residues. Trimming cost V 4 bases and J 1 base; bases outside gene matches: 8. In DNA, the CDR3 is TGTGCCAGCAGCTTATGGACAGGGACGGGCACAGATACGCAGTATTTT. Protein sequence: CASSLWTGTGTDTQYF.

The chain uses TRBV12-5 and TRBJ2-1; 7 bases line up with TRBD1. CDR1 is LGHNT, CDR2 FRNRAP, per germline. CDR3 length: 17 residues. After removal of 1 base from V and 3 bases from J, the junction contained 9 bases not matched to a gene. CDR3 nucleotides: TGTGCTAGTGGTTTGGATCCTGACAGGGCAAACTACAATGAGCAGTTCTTC. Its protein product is CASGLDPDRANYNEQFF.

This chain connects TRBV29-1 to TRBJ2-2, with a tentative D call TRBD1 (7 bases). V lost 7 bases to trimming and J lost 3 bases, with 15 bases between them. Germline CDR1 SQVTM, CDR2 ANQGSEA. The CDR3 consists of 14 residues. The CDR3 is CSARGGGDTGELFF. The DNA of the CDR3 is TGCAGCGCGAGAGGAGGGGGCGACACCGGGGAGCTGTTTTTT.

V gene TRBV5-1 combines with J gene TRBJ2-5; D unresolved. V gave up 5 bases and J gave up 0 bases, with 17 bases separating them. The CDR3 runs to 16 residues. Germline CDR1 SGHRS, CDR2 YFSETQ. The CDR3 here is CASRDPLGFDQETQYF. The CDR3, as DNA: TGCGCCAGCAGGGACCCCCTGGGGTTCGACCAAGAGACCCAGTACTTC.